This is a list of T cell receptor beta chains from one sample in a study of neurological immune-mediated disorders. In TCRdb, the 5' RACE reads were re-called with MiXCR into one record per CDR3 protein. Of roughly 55,000 distinct CDR3 sequences in the sample, 16% were seen once. The material sequenced was PBMCs. All receptors come from a man in his 60s in good health. Each CDR3 is given with its conserved first and last residue. The D gene is left open where the match is weak. Clone size appears in some rows only: once, few, many, or a class for an expanded clone.

V	D	size	J	DNA	CDR3
TRBV5-1	.	.	TRBJ1-6	TGCGCCAGCAGCCCGCGGTTAAATTCACCCCTCCACTTT	CASSPRLNSPLHF
TRBV27	.	many	TRBJ2-7	TGTGCCAGCAGTTTATCGGACAGTGTTGGTCCCCAGTACTTC	CASSLSDSVGPQYF
TRBV7-2	.	many	TRBJ2-3	TGTGCCAGCAGCCGTGGGACCATATCGATGGATACGCAGTATTTT	CASSRGTISMDTQYF
TRBV6-5	TRBD1	many	TRBJ1-1	TGTGCCAGCAGTTCTCGGACAGGGCTAGGGAACACTGAAGCTTTCTTT	CASSSRTGLGNTEAFF
TRBV7-9	.	many	TRBJ2-7	TGTGCCAGCAGCTTAGTAACGCAGGGGCCCCCCTACGAGCAGTACTTC	CASSLVTQGPPYEQYF
TRBV5-6	TRBD2	many	TRBJ2-2	TGTGCCAGCAGCTCCCGGGACTACTATGGCGGGGAGCTGTTTTTT	CASSSRDYYGGELFF
TRBV3-1	.	.	TRBJ2-1	TGTGCCAGCAGCGCCCGGGGAATGTCAGAGCAGTTCTTC	CASSARGMSEQFF
TRBV12-3/TRBV12-4	.	medium-sized	TRBJ2-7	TGTGCCAGCAGTTTAGGGCAGAACTACGAGCAGTACTTC	CASSLGQNYEQYF
TRBV18	.	few	TRBJ2-3	TGTACCAGCTCCTTCGGTCTGGGGCCAGATACGCAGTATTTT	CTSSFGLGPDTQYF
TRBV5-5	TRBD1	many	TRBJ1-4	TGTGCCAGCAGCTTCCCGGGACAGCCTGAAAAACTGTTTTTT	CASSFPGQPEKLFF
TRBV4-3	.	.	TRBJ2-1	TGCGCCAGCAACCAAGATAAATGGACCGCAGGCGATGAGCAGTTCTTC	CASNQDKWTAGDEQFF
TRBV5-1	.	many	TRBJ2-1	TGCGCCAGCAGCTTGAGTGGGGAGTTTACCTACAATGAGCAGTTCTTC	CASSLSGEFTYNEQFF
TRBV7-9	.	medium-sized	TRBJ2-5	TGTGCCAGCAGCTTACTCGAGACCCAGTACTTC	CASSLLETQYF
TRBV12-3/TRBV12-4	.	.	TRBJ1-3	TGTGCCAGCAGTCGGGGGTGGGGGGTTGGAAACACCATATATTTT	CASSRGWGVGNTIYF
TRBV12-3/TRBV12-4	.	many	TRBJ2-4	TGTGCCAGCAGTCCTCCCTCGGGGCCCAAAAACATTCAGTACTTC	CASSPPSGPKNIQYF
TRBV7-9	TRBD2	many	TRBJ2-7	TGTGCCAGCAGTTCGGGGGGGGGTATTCGCGAGCAGTACTTC	CASSSGGGIREQYF
TRBV12-3/TRBV12-4	.	many	TRBJ2-5	TGTGCCAGCAGTAAACAGGGAGCCCAAGAGACCCAGTACTTC	CASSKQGAQETQYF
TRBV20-1	TRBD2	many	TRBJ2-5	TGCAGTGCACCGCCACCGGGACTAGCGGGAGAGACCCAGTACTTC	CSAPPPGLAGETQYF
TRBV7-9	.	many	TRBJ1-4	TGTGCCAGCAGCAATCTGGCAGTGCTAGTTGCAACTAATGAAAAACTGTTTTTT	CASSNLAVLVATNEKLFF
TRBV3-1	TRBD2	many	TRBJ2-1	TGTGCCAGCAGCCAAGGGGGGGGTGGTGAGCAGTTCTTC	CASSQGGGGEQFF
TRBV5-1	TRBD1	many	TRBJ1-4	TGCGCCAGCAGCTTGGCAGGGACAGCGAATGAAAAACTGTTTTTT	CASSLAGTANEKLFF
TRBV11-2	.	.	TRBJ2-3	TGTGCCAGCAGCTTTTTCTCCCAGGGCGAAGATACGCAGTATTTT	CASSFFSQGEDTQYF
TRBV7-2	.	.	TRBJ2-2	TGTGCCAGCAGCTACCCGGGACGACTCACCGGGGAGCTGTTTTTT	CASSYPGRLTGELFF
TRBV7-2	TRBD1	many	TRBJ2-5	TGTGCCAGCAGCCCGCAGGGACAGAGAGGGAAAGAGACCCAGTACTTC	CASSPQGQRGKETQYF
TRBV27	.	.	TRBJ1-4	TGTGCCAGCAGTTTAGGGGGTGGTCCTAATGAAAAACTGTTTTTT	CASSLGGGPNEKLFF
TRBV20-1	TRBD1	many	TRBJ1-6	TGCAGTGCTAGAGGCGCCGGGACAGCGAGTTCACCCCTCCACTTT	CSARGAGTASSPLHF
TRBV18	TRBD2	once	TRBJ2-7	TGTGCCAACTCACCGGGACTAGCGGATTTCTACGAGCAGTACTTC	CANSPGLADFYEQYF
TRBV10-3	TRBD2	many	TRBJ2-1	TGTGCCATCAGTGAGGGACTAGCGGCTTCTTTCAATGAGCAGTTCTTC	CAISEGLAASFNEQFF
TRBV7-8	TRBD2	.	TRBJ2-7	TGTGCCAGCAGCTTAGTACGCGGGAGGGTGGGCGAGCAGTACTTC	CASSLVRGRVGEQYF
TRBV29-1	TRBD2	many	TRBJ2-2	TGCAGCGTTGCCGGGAGGGGGGGCGGGGAGCTGTTTTTT	CSVAGRGGGELFF
TRBV29-1	.	many	TRBJ2-6	TGCAGCGTTGACGAGGACCGCTACTCTGGGGCCAACGTCCTGACTTTC	CSVDEDRYSGANVLTF
TRBV6-2/TRBV6-3	.	many	TRBJ1-1	TGTGCCAGCAGTTACGGGCCCGGGATTCGTAGTAACACTGAAGCTTTCTTT	CASSYGPGIRSNTEAFF
TRBV12-3/TRBV12-4	.	many	TRBJ2-5	TGTGCCAGCAGTACCCGAGGGGAGACCCAGTACTTC	CASSTRGETQYF
TRBV7-8	.	.	TRBJ2-7	.	CASSFYICSVSSGSSYEQYF
TRBV20-1	.	many	TRBJ2-2	TGCAGTGCTAGGCCCCTCGCGTTTTCCGGGGAGCTGTTTTTT	CSARPLAFSGELFF
TRBV10-3	.	medium-sized	TRBJ2-5	TGTGCCATCGGTAAGGGGTACCAAGAGACCCAGTACTTC	CAIGKGYQETQYF
TRBV29-1	.	many	TRBJ2-7	TGCAGCGTCCGGGACGCCTTATCCTACGAGCAGTACTTC	CSVRDALSYEQYF
TRBV4-1	.	many	TRBJ2-5	TGCGCCAGCAGCCAAGAGGATGGGGGCCAAGAGACCCAGTACTTC	CASSQEDGGQETQYF
TRBV5-1	TRBD1	many	TRBJ2-2	TGCGCCAGCAGCCGGGACAGAACAAACACCGGGGAGCTGTTTTTT	CASSRDRTNTGELFF
TRBV7-2	.	many	TRBJ1-2	TGTGCCAGCAGCTTCTCCAGGGATAACTATGGCTACACCTTC	CASSFSRDNYGYTF
TRBV9	.	many	TRBJ2-3	TGTGCCAGCAGCGTAGGCTCGACAAGCACAGATACGCAGTATTTT	CASSVGSTSTDTQYF
TRBV29-1	TRBD2	.	TRBJ2-3	TGCAGCGTTGTACCTACTGAAACTAGCGGGTTACCCACAGATACGCAGTATTTT	CSVVPTETSGLPTDTQYF
TRBV3-1	.	many	TRBJ1-4	TGTGCCAGCAGCCAAGACGGGAGCGGGAGATCAGAAAAACTGTTTTTT	CASSQDGSGRSEKLFF
TRBV9	TRBD1	many	TRBJ1-2	TGTGCCAGCAGCCGGGACAGGGCGTATGGCTACACCTTC	CASSRDRAYGYTF
TRBV20-1	.	many	TRBJ2-7	TGCAGTGCTAGGGGCGTGAGGGGGGCGCACGAGCAGTACTTC	CSARGVRGAHEQYF
TRBV5-1	.	many	TRBJ2-1	TGCGCCAGCAGCTTGGGGACCGGGGCGAATGAGCAGTTCTTC	CASSLGTGANEQFF
TRBV27	.	many	TRBJ2-2	TGTGCCAGCAGGGGAGGGGGCGCCGTCGGGGAGCTGTTTTTT	CASRGGGAVGELFF
TRBV3-1	.	many	TRBJ1-3	TGTGCCAGCAGCCAAGACCGGACGGCTGGAAACACCATATATTTT	CASSQDRTAGNTIYF
TRBV7-2	.	many	TRBJ2-3	TGTGCCAGCAGCCCCAGACAGGTGGGCACAGATACGCAGTATTTT	CASSPRQVGTDTQYF
TRBV24-1	.	few	TRBJ2-7	TGTGCCACCAGTGATCCTCGTAGCCGGGGGAACTACGAGCAGTACTTC	CATSDPRSRGNYEQYF
TRBV15	TRBD1	many	TRBJ1-5	TGTGCCACCAGCCGTGGACAGGGGGGGAATCAGCCCCAGCATTTT	CATSRGQGGNQPQHF